This T cell receptor beta chain appears in the sequencing data of a study of technical replicates of blood from several donors. Clones were sequenced by immunoSEQ multiplex PCR, and TCRdb holds only the in-frame ones, with some missing. The sample carries about 80,000 clones, around 94% recorded once. The CDR3 consists of 12 residues. From germline, CDR1 is SEHNR and CDR2 FQNEAQ (reference sequence). The germline V and J ends were trimmed by 2 bases and 7 bases, with 6 bases remaining between them. Sequenced: T cells isolated from PBMCs. The rearrangement uses TRBV7-9 and TRBJ1-5; TRBD1 might be the D (5 bases). The source of this sequence is a human donor in good health. Here the CDR3 reads CASSLTGQPQHF. Written as DNA, the CDR3 is TGTGCCAGCAGCTTAACAGGCCAGCCCCAGCATTTT.